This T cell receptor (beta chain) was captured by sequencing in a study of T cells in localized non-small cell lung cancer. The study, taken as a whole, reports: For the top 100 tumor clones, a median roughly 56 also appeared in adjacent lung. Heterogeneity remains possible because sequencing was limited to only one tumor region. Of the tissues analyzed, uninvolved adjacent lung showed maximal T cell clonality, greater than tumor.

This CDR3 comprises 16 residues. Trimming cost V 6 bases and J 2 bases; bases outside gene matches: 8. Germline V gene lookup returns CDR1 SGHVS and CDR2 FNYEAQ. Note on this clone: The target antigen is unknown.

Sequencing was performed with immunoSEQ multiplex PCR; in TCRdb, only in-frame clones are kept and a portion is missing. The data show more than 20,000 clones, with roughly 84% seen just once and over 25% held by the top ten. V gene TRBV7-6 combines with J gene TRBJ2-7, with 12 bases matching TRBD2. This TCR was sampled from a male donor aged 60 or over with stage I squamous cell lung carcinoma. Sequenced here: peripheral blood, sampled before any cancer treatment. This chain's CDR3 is CASSDPLAGGPYEQYF. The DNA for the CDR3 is TGTGCCAGCAGTGACCCACTAGCGGGAGGTCCCTACGAGCAGTACTTC.